Each of the 20 T cell receptor beta chains below was sequenced from the same sample in a study of blood T cell dynamics during melanoma immunotherapy. Method: immunoSEQ multiplex PCR; TCRdb's copy keeps in-frame clones and lacks some. This table has 6,600 or so clones, 80% appearing once. The time point: pre-treatment baseline. The specimen comprised blood, sampled from a patient treated with checkpoint blockade. These receptors were collected from a human donor with melanoma.

This clone was recorded only once. J is TRBJ2-2 and V is TRBV6-6; D may match TRBD1 or TRBD2 (6 bases each). Trimming shortened V by 6 bases and J by 3 bases, and 14 bases separated the two germline ends. Germline V CDR1 and CDR2: MNHNY, SVGAGI (reference sequence). CDR3 length equals 15 residues. In nucleotides, the CDR3 is TGTGCCAGCAGACAATCGGGGGCGGACACCGGGGAGCTGTTTTTT. Protein product: CASRQSGADTGELFF.

The V and J genes are TRBV19 and TRBJ2-5; TRBD1 might be the D (5 bases). The V gene's germline CDR1 is LNHDA and CDR2 SQIVND (reference sequence). The germline V and J ends were trimmed by 4 bases and 5 bases, with 8 bases remaining between them. The CDR3 has 12 residues. This CDR3 reads CASSKGVETQYF. The CDR3 DNA reads as TGTGCCAGTAGTAAAGGGGTGGAGACCCAGTACTTC.

The J gene is TRBJ2-7, the V gene TRBV4-1; 8 nucleotides line up with TRBD1. Germline V gives CDR1 MGHRA, CDR2 YSYEKL. The J segment lost 2 bases and the V segment lost 4 bases, leaving 7 bases of the junction unmatched. The CDR3 consists of 15 residues. CDR3 in DNA: TGCGCCAGCAGCCTGGAAACGGGACAGGCCTACGAGCAGTACTTC. Translated, it gives CASSLETGQAYEQYF.

The chain is built from TRBV18 and TRBJ2-2; either TRBD1 or TRBD2 may fit D (5 bases each). Between the trimmed V and J ends, which lost 3 bases and 7 bases, there was a span of 15 bases. The CDR3 spans 15 residues. Germline-derived CDR1 and CDR2 are KGHSH and LQKENI. The CDR3 sequence: CASSPGTGYGGELFF. CDR3 sequence (DNA): TGTGCCAGCTCACCCGGGACCGGGTACGGCGGGGAGCTGTTTTTT.

Only one count was recorded for this clone. The rearrangement joins TRBV6-5 to TRBJ1-3; D uncertain. Trimming took off 4 bases at V and 0 bases at J, with 13 bases between the two ends. There are 16 residues in the CDR3. Germline CDR1 MNHEY, CDR2 SVGAGI. The CDR3 region has the DNA TGTGCCAGCAGTTCTGGGAGCACCTACTCTGGAAACACCATATATTTT. Its protein product is CASSSGSTYSGNTIYF.

This rearrangement joins TRBV7-6 to TRBJ1-2; D is undetermined. V was shortened by 0 bases and J by 4 bases, with 9 bases between the two germline ends. The CDR3 loop spans 14 amino acids. Germline V gene lookup returns CDR1 SGHVS and CDR2 FNYEAQ. The CDR3 sequence is CASSLASRSYGYTF. The CDR3 DNA follows: TGTGCCAGCAGCTTAGCTTCCAGGTCCTATGGCTACACCTTC.

V and J are TRBV9 and TRBJ2-1; D is unclear. The ends were cut back, 0 bases at V and 8 bases at J, with 6 bases in the middle. The CDR3 is 12 amino acids. The germline V gene has CDR1 SGDLS and CDR2 YYNGEE. The CDR3 DNA reads TGTGCCAGCAGCGTAGTTCAATATGAGCAGTTCTTC. It specifies CASSVVQYEQFF.

The chain has TRBV6-1 and TRBJ1-5; 7 bases agree with TRBD1. The V gene end was trimmed by 5 bases and the J gene end by 4 bases; junction bases not matched to a gene: 8. Germline V gene data show CDR1 as MNHNS and CDR2 as SASEGT. CDR3 length equals 15 residues. CDR3 sequence: CASSRGQGDNQPQHF. CDR3 bases: TGTGCCAGCAGTAGGGGGCAGGGGGATAATCAGCCCCAGCATTTT.

This sequence joins TRBV7-9 and TRBJ2-1; D is perhaps TRBD1 (6 bases). Trimming cost V 1 base and J 2 bases, with 9 bases left between them. Germline loops: CDR1 SEHNR, CDR2 FQNEAQ (reference sequence). This CDR3 has 15 amino acids. This CDR3 reads CASSLEQGTYNEQFF. CDR3 DNA: TGTGCCAGCAGCTTAGAACAGGGTACCTACAATGAGCAGTTCTTC.

This clone has only one observation. The V call is TRBV7-9, the J call TRBJ1-1; D is unresolved. CDR3 size: 13 residues. CDR1 is SEHNR, CDR2 FQNEAQ, per germline (reference sequence). V was trimmed by 6 bases and J by 4 bases, leaving 12 bases between them. Here the CDR3 reads CASRLGVGTEAFF. The CDR3 DNA is TGTGCCAGCAGGCTTGGAGTGGGCACTGAAGCTTTCTTT.

This clone was counted a single time. The chain carries TRBV7-9 and TRBJ2-1; 14 nucleotides align to TRBD2. Germline CDR1 reads SEHNR; CDR2 reads FQNEAQ (reference sequence). V trimming: 1 base; J trimming: 8 bases; junction bases outside the gene matches: 4. The CDR3 covers 16 residues. The CDR3 region has the DNA TGTGCCAGCAGCTTAGGACTAGCGGGGGGGCCCGATGAGCAGTTCTTC. Protein sequence: CASSLGLAGGPDEQFF.

The chain is built from TRBV19 and TRBJ2-7, with no clear D. The V end lost 5 bases, the J end lost 4 bases, and 9 bases lay between the germline ends. Germline CDR1 is LNHDA and CDR2 is SQIVND (reference sequence). There are 12 residues in the CDR3. The CDR3, as DNA: TGTGCCAGTAGTTCGGATTTGTACGAGCAGTACTTC. The encoded protein is CASSSDLYEQYF.

Only a few counts were recorded for this clone. The chain links TRBV16 to TRBJ1-2; 8 nucleotides line up with TRBD1. The CDR3 contains 15 residues. V was clipped by 4 bases and J by 2 bases; unmatched bases: 6. CDR1 is KGHSY and CDR2 is FQNENV in the germline V gene. CDR3 coding DNA: TGTGCCAGCAGCCCAGAGCGGACAGGGAACTATGGCTACACCTTC. It codes for CASSPERTGNYGYTF.

The V call is TRBV19, the J call TRBJ1-2; TRBD1 aligns across 9 bases. V gave up 0 bases and J gave up 1 base; unmatched junction bases: 12. Per the germline V gene, CDR1 is LNHDA and CDR2 is SQIVND (reference sequence). CDR3 length: 19 amino acids. The CDR3 loop is CASSIDDNRGRLFNYGYTF. CDR3 DNA: TGTGCCAGTAGTATAGATGATAACAGGGGGCGCTTATTTAACTATGGCTACACCTTC. Full variable domain (outside the CDR3, taken from reference TRBV19 and TRBJ1-2): DGGITQSPKYLFRKEGQNVTLSCEQNLNHDAMYWYRQDPGQGLRLIYYSQIVNDFQKGDIAEGYSVSREKKESFPLTVTSAQKNPTAFYLCASSIDDNRGRLFNYGYTFGSGTRLTVV.

As to this clone: An end of the junction differs from the germline gene, which may be a read error. This rearrangement joins TRBV5-4 to TRBJ1-4; 12 bases fit TRBD1. This CDR3 spans 15 amino acids. CDR1 is SGHNT, CDR2 YYREEE, per germline (reference sequence). This chain's CDR3 is CASSLGQGANEKLFF. CDR3 nucleotides: TGTGCCAGCAGCCTGGGACAGGGGGCTAACGAAAAACTGTTTTTT.

The rearrangement joins TRBV19 to TRBJ1-2; TRBD1 matches 8 bases. Germline V gene data show CDR1 as LNHDA and CDR2 as SQIVND (reference sequence). V was pared by 6 bases and J by 12 bases, with 18 bases of the junction left unmatched. CDR3 length: 15 amino acids. The CDR3 loop reads CASRHGQGSYRGHTF. The CDR3 region has the DNA TGTGCCAGTAGACACGGACAGGGATCATATCGGGGCCACACCTTC.

The V and J genes are TRBV6-6 and TRBJ1-6; 7 nucleotides line up with TRBD1. The CDR3 consists of 14 residues. V gave up 6 bases and J gave up 8 bases; unmatched junction bases: 7. Germline CDR1 reads MNHNY; CDR2 reads SVGAGI (reference sequence). The CDR3 nucleotides read TGTGCCAGCAGCCCGGGACAGTTCTATTCACCCCTCCACTTT. Its translation: CASSPGQFYSPLHF.

V gene TRBV6-5 combines with J gene TRBJ1-1; D unresolved. The germline CDR1 and CDR2 sequences are MNHEY and SVGAGI. The CDR3 length is 13 residues. Trimming took 4 bases from V and 1 from J, leaving 7 bases between them. Here the CDR3 DNA reads TGTGCCAGCAGTTTGACGGCGAACACTGAAGCTTTCTTT. It is translated as CASSLTANTEAFF.

The chain is built from TRBV6-1 and TRBJ1-5; D is unresolved. This CDR3 comprises 14 residues. Trimming cost V 5 bases and J 2 bases, with 10 bases left between them. Germline CDR1 is MNHNS and CDR2 is SASEGT. CDR3 loop: CASSSAGGNQPQHF. CDR3 DNA sequence: TGTGCCAGCAGTTCCGCCGGGGGCAATCAGCCCCAGCATTTT.

This chain joins TRBV9 and TRBJ2-7; weak D call: TRBD2 (6 bases). The germline CDR1 and CDR2 sequences are SGDLS and YYNGEE. Trimming took off 0 bases at V and 4 bases at J, with 14 bases between the two ends. The CDR3 has 15 amino acids. CDR3 region: CASSVGDSPGYEQYF. CDR3 nucleotides: TGTGCCAGCAGCGTAGGGGACTCCCCGGGATACGAGCAGTACTTC.